The sequence of this T cell receptor (beta chain) was determined in a study of CD8+CD57+ T cells in acquired aplastic anemia. This clonotype appeared many times. Both TCR beta VDJ combination and CDR3 sequence profiling were carried out. Genomic DNA was the template for this profiling. From the reads, TCRdb called clonotypes with MiXCR, one entry per CDR3 protein. The sample includes roughly 150,000 distinct CDR3 sequences, about 45% of them seen just once. The CDR3 spans 14 residues. Germline CDR1 DFQATT, CDR2 SNEGSKA (reference sequence). V trimming: 6 bases; J trimming: 4 bases; junction bases outside the gene matches: 10. Patients chosen for sequencing had CD8+CD57+ cells that had expanded, as shown by flow cytometry. Severe acquired aplastic anemia was the diagnosis recorded for all patients.

The sample was sorted CD4+, CD8+, or CD8+CD57+ T cells (not recorded which) from PBMCs. This TCR came from a human donor with aplastic anemia. The genes are TRBV20-1 and TRBJ2-5; 8 bases are a match to TRBD2. The CDR3 is CSAPPLAGGETQYF. The CDR3 DNA sequence: TGCAGTGCCCCCCCACTGGCGGGAGGAGAGACCCAGTACTTC.